The 14 T cell receptor beta chains listed next were all sequenced from one sample in a study of T cell repertoires in cytomegalovirus infection. Antigens of these TCRs are unknown. Via MiXCR, TCRdb re-called the reads, giving one row per CDR3 protein. The table includes under 95,000 distinct CDR3 sequences, around 49% detected once. This specimen was CD8+ T cells from cultured PBMCs, taken from culture after CMV antigen stimulation. These receptors originate from a human donor in good health (CMV status not recorded). Some clones in this sample may be carry-over from other donors' samples.

The chain carries TRBV20-1 and TRBJ2-7, with D possibly being TRBD1 or TRBD2 (5 bases each). The germline V gene has CDR1 DFQATT and CDR2 SNEGSKA (reference sequence). Trimming removed 2 bases at V and 0 bases at J, with 8 bases between. The CDR3 has 13 residues. CDR3 protein: CSARQGVSYEQYF. The DNA for the CDR3 is TGCAGTGCTAGACAGGGAGTCTCCTACGAGCAGTACTTC.

The chain joins TRBV18 to TRBJ2-7; D uncertain. Trimming pared 2 bases from V and 0 bases from J, leaving 8 bases between. The CDR3 length is 14 residues. Germline loops: CDR1 KGHSH, CDR2 LQKENI. CDR3 sequence reads: CASSPKYSSYEQYF. Written as DNA, the CDR3 is TGTGCCAGCTCACCAAAGTACAGCTCCTACGAGCAGTACTTC.

The rearrangement joins TRBV19 to TRBJ2-7; TRBD1 agrees at 7 bases. Germline V gene data show CDR1 as LNHDA and CDR2 as SQIVND (reference sequence). The CDR3 runs 16 residues. The V and J ends lost 5 bases and 3 bases, in that order; junction bases with no gene match: 13. Here the CDR3 reads CASSPDRKRGFYEQYF. The CDR3 nucleotides are TGTGCCAGTAGTCCGGACAGGAAGAGAGGGTTCTACGAGCAGTACTTC.

This clonotype was observed a handful of times. V is TRBV6-6 and J is TRBJ2-3; 9 bases match TRBD1. Germline V CDR1 and CDR2: MNHNY, SVGAGI (reference sequence). The CDR3 is made up of 15 amino acids. V was clipped by 4 bases and J by 2 bases; unmatched bases: 4. The CDR3 nucleotides read TGTGCCAGCAGTTTACGGGACAGGGCCACAGATACGCAGTATTTT. Its translation: CASSLRDRATDTQYF.

This clonotype has a single count. This sequence joins TRBV7-3 and TRBJ1-1; no firm D call. The CDR3 is 13 residues long. Trimming cost V 4 bases and J 2 bases, with 8 bases left between them. CDR1 is SGHTA, CDR2 FQGTGA, per germline. CDR3 protein: CASSSTVNTEAFF. Here the CDR3 DNA reads TGTGCCAGCAGCTCAACAGTTAACACTGAAGCTTTCTTT.

The chain carries TRBV10-3 and TRBJ1-3; D perhaps matches TRBD1 (5 bases). Trimming removed 2 bases at V and 1 base at J, with 12 bases between. Germline V CDR1 and CDR2: ENHRY, SYGVKD. The CDR3 has 16 amino acids. The CDR3 region is CAISEGDPGSGNTIYF. The DNA of the CDR3 is TGTGCCATCAGTGAGGGGGACCCTGGATCTGGAAACACCATATATTTT.

J is TRBJ1-5 and V is TRBV7-2; D remains ambiguous. CDR1 and CDR2 from the germline V gene are SGHTA and FQGNSA. With 0 bases removed from V and 6 bases from J, the gap between germline ends came to 12 bases. The CDR3 contains 15 residues. The CDR3 sequence: CASSLAALGGQPQHF. The CDR3 bases are TGTGCCAGCAGCTTAGCTGCCCTGGGCGGTCAGCCCCAGCATTTT. Supplemented by reference TRBV7-2 and TRBJ1-5, the full variable domain reads GAGVSQSPSNKVTEKGKDVELRCDPISGHTALYWYRQSLGQGLEFLIYFQGNSAPDKSGLPSDRFSAERTGGSVSTLTIQRTQQEDSAVYLCASSLAALGGQPQHFGDGTRLSIL.

The V gene is TRBV11-1, the J gene TRBJ1-1, with D possibly TRBD1 on 6 matching bases. CDR3 length: 15 residues. V lost 5 bases and J 1 base, leaving 14 bases between the germline ends. Germline V gene lookup returns CDR1 SGHAT and CDR2 FQDESV (reference sequence). CDR3 sequence: CASSQVGGSNTEAFF. The CDR3 coding sequence is TGTGCCAGCAGCCAGGTGGGGGGCTCGAACACTGAAGCTTTCTTT. Drawing the rest from reference TRBV11-1 and TRBJ1-1, the complete variable domain is EAEVAQSPRYKITEKSQAVAFWCDPISGHATLYWYRQILGQGPELLVQFQDESVVDDSQLPKDRFSAERLKGVDSTLKIQPAELGDSAMYLCASSQVGGSNTEAFFGQGTRLTVV.

The V and J genes are TRBV24-1 and TRBJ1-2, with D unclear. CDR1 and CDR2 (germline): KGHDR, SFDVKD. V lost 0 bases to trimming and J lost 7 bases, with 8 bases between them. There are 13 residues in the CDR3. The DNA for the CDR3 is TGTGCCACCAGTGATTTGCAGCAAGTTGGCTACACCTTC. Translating it yields CATSDLQQVGYTF.

This sequence joins TRBV6-2 or TRBV6-3 and TRBJ2-7; D call uncertain. Germline CDR1 is MNHEY and CDR2 is SVGEGT. Trimming pared 0 bases from V and 1 base from J, leaving 4 bases between. This CDR3 spans 13 amino acids. The CDR3 sequence is CASSYSTSYEQYF. CDR3 nucleotides: TGTGCCAGCAGTTACTCTACTTCCTACGAGCAGTACTTC.

The chain has TRBV7-3 and TRBJ1-1; D may be TRBD1 (5 bases). Germline CDR1 is SGHTA and CDR2 is FQGTGA. Trimming removed 5 bases at V and 2 bases at J, with 12 bases between. This CDR3 region has 14 residues. Here the CDR3 reads CASSRGDANTEAFF. CDR3 DNA: TGTGCCAGCAGCCGGGGGGATGCCAACACTGAAGCTTTCTTT. Looking up the rest from reference TRBV7-3 and TRBJ1-1 gives the full variable domain: GAGVSQTPSNKVTEKGKYVELRCDPISGHTALYWYRQSLGQGPEFLIYFQGTGAADDSGLPNDRFFAVRPEGSVSTLKIQRTERGDSAVYLCASSRGDANTEAFFGQGTRLTVV.

This clonotype has just a few counts. Here the CDR3 DNA reads TGTGCCACCAGTGACCGGGACAGGGGGTTGAATGAGCAGTTCTTC. It encodes CATSDRDRGLNEQFF. The chain couples TRBV24-1 to TRBJ2-1; 11 bases align to TRBD1. The V gene's germline CDR1 is KGHDR and CDR2 SFDVKD. The CDR3 spans 15 residues. Losses at the gene ends were 4 bases for V and 7 bases for J; bases not matched to a gene: 5.

This chain uses TRBV29-1 with TRBJ1-3; 8 positions match TRBD1. This CDR3 contains 19 residues. Per the germline V gene, CDR1 is SQVTM and CDR2 is ANQGSEA. With V trimmed by 0 bases and J by 0 bases, 13 bases remained unmatched. CDR3: CSVEDWGQDRVYSGNTIYF. The CDR3 DNA reads as TGCAGCGTTGAAGATTGGGGGCAGGACAGGGTATACTCTGGAAACACCATATATTTT.

There are a few counts of this clonotype. The chain is built from TRBV6-1 and TRBJ2-1; 10 bases agree with TRBD1. Per the germline V gene, CDR1 is MNHNS and CDR2 is SASEGT. The CDR3 runs 14 residues. The CDR3 nucleotides read TGTGCTTCCGAAGGGACAGGGGTTATCAATGAGCAGTTCTTC. Protein sequence: CASEGTGVINEQFF.